The source of this T cell receptor beta chain is a study of cytomegalovirus exposure and HLA in healthy donors. The V gene end was trimmed by 1 base and the J gene end by 4 bases; junction bases not matched to a gene: 4. Per germline, CDR1 LNHNV and CDR2 YYDKDF (reference sequence). The CDR3 spans 15 residues. Those who donated were healthy bone marrow donors. Study-level points and caveats: Only CMV serostatus was available as immune exposure information.

In regard to this clone: Its target is not known.

Primers included in the PCR were 60 Vbeta and 13 Jbeta primers. Generated by immunoSEQ multiplex PCR, the TCRdb table keeps only in-frame clones and is missing some. The sample lists about 130,000 clones, roughly 80% occurring once. The rearrangement links TRBV15 to TRBJ2-3; 8 nucleotides align to TRBD2. This TCR was sampled from a male donor in good health and CMV-seronegative. The material sequenced was PBMCs. CDR3 coding DNA: TGTGCCACCAGCAGAGCGGGGGGGCCGTCAGATACGCAGTATTTT. The encoded protein is CATSRAGGPSDTQYF.